This T cell receptor (beta chain) derives from a study of response to subunit inactivated influenza vaccine. The CDR3 has 14 residues. Losses at the gene ends were 3 bases for V and 3 bases for J; bases not matched to a gene: 6. Germline V gene sequence: CDR1 SGHKS, CDR2 YYEKEE (reference sequence). Points from the study as a whole: Authors suggested that a seasonal influenza vaccination recruits few new T cells each time.

MiXCR, applied by TCRdb to the RT-PCR reads, yields one record per CDR3 protein. The top ten hold about 2.8% of the sample, which has roughly 500,000 distinct CDR3 sequences, roughly a quarter seen once. Of note for this clonotype: Its target is not known. With a much larger clone just one base away, this may be a read error.

These data were also filed under a second study, of T cells expressing NK-cell markers. From that paper: The authors made TCR beta cDNA libraries by 5'RACE template switching. This switching added a universal primer site and UMIs. Sorted T-cell subsets CD3+CD56+NKG2C+, CD3+CD56+NKG2C- and CD3+CD56-NKG2C+ were TCR beta-sequenced. Restricting sorting to alpha-beta TCR T cells was achieved in several experiments by an anti-gamma-delta TCR antibody. The CD3+CD56-NKG2C+ fraction of a few donors was also led by these clonotypes.

This TCR came from a man over 45 who received an inactivated influenza vaccine. The chain joins TRBV5-5 to TRBJ2-7; 7 nucleotides match TRBD1. The source was CD4+ T cells sorted from PBMCs, collected approximately 12 days after vaccination. CDR3 sequence reads: CASSSRDSIYEQYF. For the CDR3, the DNA is TGTGCCAGCAGCTCCCGGGACAGCATCTACGAGCAGTACTTC.